Listed here are 30 T cell receptor beta chains from one sample, sequenced in a study of T cell changes during pregnancy in multiple sclerosis. TCRdb's table, derived via immunoSEQ multiplex PCR, lists solely in-frame clones and lacks some. The sample has over 20,000 clones, around 85% seen once. Source: CD8+ T cells from peripheral blood mononuclear cells, taken before pregnancy. Source of these receptors: a female donor with multiple sclerosis, enrolled in a pregnancy study.

This rearrangement joins TRBV7-9 to TRBJ2-7, with D perhaps matching TRBD2 (6 bases). The CDR3 totals 18 residues. The ends were cut back, 0 bases at V and 0 bases at J, with 18 bases in the middle. The germline gives CDR1 SEHNR, CDR2 FQNEAQ (reference sequence). The CDR3 spells CASSLAPPSALNSYEQYF. In DNA form, the CDR3 reads TGTGCCAGCAGCTTAGCCCCCCCTAGCGCGTTGAACTCCTACGAGCAGTACTTC.

V usage is TRBV30 and J usage is TRBJ1-1; tentative D call: TRBD1 (5 bases). Looked up from germline, CDR1 is GTSNPN and CDR2 is SVGIG (reference sequence). The CDR3 sequence is 13 residues long. Trimming pared 6 bases from V and 4 bases from J, leaving 15 bases between. For the CDR3, the DNA is TGTGCCTGCTACCCCGGGGGGTTCACTGAAGCTTTCTTT. As protein: CACYPGGFTEAFF. The complete variable domain, with remaining parts taken from reference TRBV30 and TRBJ1-1, reads SQTIHQWPATLVQPVGSPLSLECTVEGTSNPNLYWYRQAAGRGLQLLFYSVGIGQISSEVPQNLSASRPQDRQFILSSKKLLLSDSGFYLCACYPGGFTEAFFGQGTRLTVV.

The J gene is TRBJ2-2, the V gene TRBV6-6; 9 nucleotides agree with TRBD2. Unmatched junction bases numbered 4, after V lost 4 bases and J lost 4 bases. CDR1 is MNHNY, CDR2 SVGAGI, per germline (reference sequence). The CDR3 contains 15 residues. The CDR3 nucleotides are TGTGCCAGCAGTTTAGCGGGAGTAGTCACCGGGGAGCTGTTTTTT. It specifies CASSLAGVVTGELFF.

This chain joins TRBV2 and TRBJ2-6; tentative D call: TRBD2 (6 bases). The CDR3 spans 16 residues. Germline V CDR1 and CDR2: SNHLY, FYNNEI. Trimming cost V 11 bases and J 1 base, with 18 bases left between them. The CDR3 sequence: CAVSGVQVSGANVLTF. The CDR3 DNA reads TGTGCCGTATCGGGGGTTCAAGTATCTGGGGCCAACGTCCTGACTTTC.

This chain connects TRBV7-6 to TRBJ2-1; the match to TRBD2 covers 9 bases. The CDR3 contains 16 residues. Germline assignment: CDR1 SGHVS and CDR2 FNYEAQ. After removal of 4 bases from V and 8 bases from J, the junction contained 12 bases not matched to a gene. CDR3 nucleotide sequence: TGTGCCAGCAGCTCTAACTTAGCGGGAGCGGTGGATGAGCAGTTCTTC. This sequence encodes CASSSNLAGAVDEQFF. The variable domain in full, completed from reference TRBV7-6 and TRBJ2-1, reads GAGVSQSPRYKVTKRGQDVALRCDPISGHVSLYWYRQALGQGPEFLTYFNYEAQQDKSGLPNDRFSAERPEGSISTLTIQRTEQRDSAMYRCASSSNLAGAVDEQFFGPGTRLTVL.

The rearrangement joins TRBV6-5 to TRBJ1-2; 8 positions agree with TRBD1. Looked up from germline, CDR1 is MNHEY and CDR2 is SVGAGI. There are 15 residues in the CDR3. V gave up 5 bases and J gave up 6 bases; unmatched junction bases: 11. In DNA form, the CDR3 reads TGTGCCAGCAGTATCGACAGGGGACCCTCGGATGGCTACACCTTC. Translation gives CASSIDRGPSDGYTF.

This sequence joins TRBV30 and TRBJ2-7, with D perhaps matching TRBD1 (5 bases). This CDR3 has 14 amino acids. Germline assignment: CDR1 GTSNPN and CDR2 SVGIG (reference sequence). V was clipped by 4 bases and J by 0 bases, with 13 bases between them. Written as DNA, the CDR3 is TGTGCCTGGACATGGGAAGGGGACTCCTACGAGCAGTACTTC. The encoded protein is CAWTWEGDSYEQYF.

A single count supports this clone. The chain links TRBV10-3 to TRBJ1-4; TRBD1 is a possible D gene (5 bases). CDR3 length: 15 amino acids. Per the germline V gene, CDR1 is ENHRY and CDR2 is SYGVKD. V lost 3 bases and J lost 5, with 13 bases in between. This CDR3 reads CAISDGGDGNEKLFF. In DNA, the CDR3 is TGTGCCATCAGTGATGGGGGGGACGGGAATGAAAAACTGTTTTTT.

This clone came up a few times. V gene TRBV4-2 combines with J gene TRBJ2-3, with TRBD2 identical over 8 bases. The CDR3 extends over 15 amino acids. V lost 3 bases and J lost 1; bases outside the gene matches: 3. The germline V gene encodes CDR1 LGHNA and CDR2 YNFKEQ. CDR3 sequence reads: CASSQTTSGTDTQYF. The CDR3 region has the DNA TGTGCCAGCAGCCAGACGACTAGCGGCACAGATACGCAGTATTTT.

This clone was seen only a few times. V is TRBV27 and J is TRBJ2-7; TRBD2 matches at 13 bases. The CDR3 is 14 amino acids. Trimming removed 6 bases from V and 5 bases from J; junction bases left unmatched: 4. Germline-derived CDR1 and CDR2 are MNHEY and SMNVEV (reference sequence). The CDR3 reads CASRGLAGAHEQYF. The CDR3 nucleotides read TGTGCCAGCAGAGGACTAGCGGGAGCCCACGAGCAGTACTTC.

The DNA for the CDR3 is TGTGCCAGCAGCAACCTAGCGGTCCAAACTTACAATGAGCAGTTCTTC. This codes for CASSNLAVQTYNEQFF. V and J are TRBV7-3 and TRBJ2-1, with 7 nucleotides matching TRBD2. CDR3 length equals 16 residues. Germline values: CDR1 SGHTA, CDR2 FQGTGA. V shed 5 bases and J 4 bases; nucleotides not matched to a gene: 11.

The rearrangement links TRBV19 to TRBJ2-7; TRBD1 aligns across 10 bases. Germline-derived CDR1 and CDR2 are LNHDA and SQIVND (reference sequence). Germline trimming cut 1 base from V and 4 bases from J; bases unmatched to any gene: 1. The CDR3 has 14 residues. In nucleotides, the CDR3 is TGTGCCAGTAGTATAGGACAGGGGGCTTACGAGCAGTACTTC. This gives the protein CASSIGQGAYEQYF.

The chain combines TRBV7-2 with TRBJ1-1, with D uncertain. The germline CDR1 and CDR2 sequences are SGHTA and FQGNSA. The CDR3 is 13 amino acids. Trimming cost V 4 bases and J 7 bases, with 13 bases left between them. The DNA of the CDR3 is TGTGCCAGCAGCTCTTATGGCTCCAATGAAGCTTTCTTT. Amino acids: CASSSYGSNEAFF.

In this sample, this clone turned up once. V is TRBV10-2 and J is TRBJ2-7; TRBD2 agrees at 10 bases. CDR3 length equals 15 residues. CDR1 and CDR2 (germline): WSHSY, SAAADI. After removal of 6 bases from V and 5 bases from J, the junction contained 10 bases not matched to a gene. CDR3 DNA: TGCGCCAGCAGGCGCCCTAGCGGGAGTTTCCACGAGCAGTACTTC. This encodes CASRRPSGSFHEQYF.

V and J are TRBV7-9 and TRBJ1-2; 9 bases match TRBD1. CDR1 and CDR2 (germline): SEHNR, FQNEAQ (reference sequence). With V trimmed by 2 bases and J by 7 bases, 17 bases remained unmatched. The CDR3 totals 18 residues. The CDR3 region has the DNA TGTGCCAGCAGCTTAAACAGGGGGCTCGTTGGCTACGGCCCTGGCTACACCTTC. It codes for CASSLNRGLVGYGPGYTF.

The chain has TRBV4-1 and TRBJ2-1; the match to TRBD2 covers 7 bases. This CDR3 spans 16 amino acids. Germline V lookup: CDR1 MGHRA, CDR2 YSYEKL. Trimming at V came to 3 bases and at J to 5 bases, leaving 10 bases not matched to a gene. The CDR3 region is CASSHPGGPFNNEQFF. The CDR3 nucleotides are TGCGCCAGCAGCCATCCGGGAGGCCCCTTTAACAATGAGCAGTTCTTC.

The chain links TRBV4-2 to TRBJ2-1, with a possible D match to TRBD2 (5 bases). The V gene's germline CDR1 is LGHNA and CDR2 YNFKEQ. This CDR3 has 15 amino acids. V dropped 1 base and J dropped 5 bases, with 12 bases sitting between them. This CDR3 reads CASSQGSGKNNEQFF. DNA of the CDR3: TGTGCCAGCAGCCAAGGCTCGGGGAAGAACAATGAGCAGTTCTTC.

The chain couples TRBV5-1 to TRBJ2-2; TRBD1 agrees at 7 bases. V lost 3 bases and J lost 1; bases outside the gene matches: 6. Germline CDR1 and CDR2: SGHRS and YFSETQ. The CDR3 contains 16 residues. Here the CDR3 DNA reads TGCGCCAGCAGCTCTGGACAGGAGAAGAACACCGGGGAGCTGTTTTTT. This encodes CASSSGQEKNTGELFF.

A single count supports this clone. V gene TRBV5-4 combines with J gene TRBJ1-5; 7 bases align to TRBD1. The junction had 3 bases not matched to a gene; V was cut back by 5 bases and J by 4 bases. The CDR3 sequence is 13 residues long. Per the germline V gene, CDR1 is SGHNT and CDR2 is YYREEE (reference sequence). CDR3 nucleotide sequence: TGTGCCAGCAGTTGGGACAGTAATCAGCCCCAGCATTTT. Its translation: CASSWDSNQPQHF.

The rearrangement joins TRBV28 to TRBJ1-2, with 7 bases fitting TRBD1. Germline trimming cut 2 bases from V and 3 bases from J; bases unmatched to any gene: 15. Per the germline V gene, CDR1 is MDHEN and CDR2 is SYDVKM. This CDR3 region has 18 residues. The CDR3 DNA follows: TGTGCCAGCAGTTTAAGGGTAGTGGGAGCAGGGGGAGACTATGGCTACACCTTC. It encodes CASSLRVVGAGGDYGYTF.

V and J are TRBV19 and TRBJ1-1; D gene uncertain. V lost 7 bases to trimming and J lost 1 base, with 22 bases between them. The CDR3 sequence is 17 residues long. Germline values: CDR1 LNHDA, CDR2 SQIVND (reference sequence). CDR3: CASILSGTQMTNTEAFF. Here the CDR3 DNA reads TGTGCCAGTATTTTGAGCGGAACACAGATGACGAACACTGAAGCTTTCTTT. The whole variable domain, filled in from reference TRBV19 and TRBJ1-1, reads DGGITQSPKYLFRKEGQNVTLSCEQNLNHDAMYWYRQDPGQGLRLIYYSQIVNDFQKGDIAEGYSVSREKKESFPLTVTSAQKNPTAFYLCASILSGTQMTNTEAFFGQGTRLTVV.

The gene calls are TRBV6-1 and TRBJ2-1; no definite D call. Germline loops: CDR1 MNHNS, CDR2 SASEGT. The CDR3 length is 14 residues. V was clipped by 4 bases and J by 2 bases, with 9 bases between them. CDR3 sequence (DNA): TGTGCCAGCAGTGTCTATACCCCCTACAATGAGCAGTTCTTC. It codes for CASSVYTPYNEQFF.

The J gene is TRBJ1-2, the V gene TRBV4-2; TRBD1 is a possible D gene (5 bases). CDR3 length equals 12 residues. Germline V lookup: CDR1 LGHNA, CDR2 YNFKEQ. With 4 bases removed from V and 8 bases from J, the gap between germline ends came to 11 bases. The CDR3 DNA reads as TGTGCCAGCAGCCGGGGCCTCTTGGGCTACACCTTC. It encodes CASSRGLLGYTF.

The V call is TRBV2, the J call TRBJ2-5; maybe TRBD2 (5 bases). Trimming removed 3 bases at V and 1 base at J, with 9 bases between. The CDR3 extends over 14 amino acids. Germline loops: CDR1 SNHLY, CDR2 FYNNEI. CDR3 protein: CASSDRRPQETQYF. Written as DNA, the CDR3 is TGTGCCAGCAGTGATCGGAGGCCCCAAGAGACCCAGTACTTC.

The rearrangement uses TRBV11-2 and TRBJ2-7; 10 nucleotides agree with TRBD2. CDR1 and CDR2 (germline): SGHAT, FQNNGV. The CDR3 has 16 amino acids. The trim removed 1 base at V and 7 bases at J, leaving 10 bases unmatched. In nucleotides, the CDR3 is TGTGCCAGCAGCTTAGCCCCACTAGCGGGATCAAGTGAGCAGTACTTC. It specifies CASSLAPLAGSSEQYF.

The chain has TRBV2 and TRBJ2-7; perhaps TRBD2 as D (6 bases). The CDR3 length is 15 residues. Germline V lookup: CDR1 SNHLY, CDR2 FYNNEI. The germline V and J ends were trimmed by 3 bases and 5 bases, with 17 bases remaining between them. CDR3 DNA sequence: TGTGCCAGCAGTGATAGGGCCACGCGGGGAGACGAGCAGTACTTC. It specifies CASSDRATRGDEQYF.

The chain is built from TRBV5-5 and TRBJ2-5; 11 bases agree with TRBD1. The J segment lost 4 bases and the V segment lost 4 bases, leaving 6 bases of the junction unmatched. The CDR3 totals 15 residues. CDR1 and CDR2 (germline): SGHKS, YYEKEE (reference sequence). CDR3 nucleotide sequence: TGTGCCAGCAGCCTCGGGACAGGGGGTGGAGAGACCCAGTACTTC. It encodes CASSLGTGGGETQYF. Based on the CDR3 plus reference TRBV5-5 and TRBJ2-5, the full variable domain is DAGVTQSPTHLIKTRGQQVTLRCSPISGHKSVSWYQQVLGQGPQFIFQYYEKEERGRGNFPDRFSARQFPNYSSELNVNALLLGDSALYLCASSLGTGGGETQYFGPGTRLLVL.

V is TRBV7-9 and J is TRBJ2-6; 7 positions agree with TRBD1. Germline V gene data show CDR1 as SEHNR and CDR2 as FQNEAQ (reference sequence). Trimming at V came to 4 bases and at J to 8 bases, leaving 5 bases not matched to a gene. CDR3 length: 14 amino acids. The DNA for the CDR3 is TGTGCCAGCAGCTCGACAGGGTTTCCCAACGTCCTGACTTTC. It encodes CASSSTGFPNVLTF.

This chain connects TRBV19 to TRBJ2-1; possible D gene TRBD2, 5 bases. The CDR3 extends over 16 amino acids. Trimming shortened V by 5 bases and J by 10 bases, and 24 bases separated the two germline ends. Germline loops: CDR1 LNHDA, CDR2 SQIVND (reference sequence). CDR3 in amino acids: CASSSRLYHPTMEQFF. The CDR3 bases are TGTGCCAGTAGTTCTCGACTATATCATCCTACAATGGAGCAGTTCTTC. Based on the CDR3 plus reference TRBV19 and TRBJ2-1, the full variable domain is DGGITQSPKYLFRKEGQNVTLSCEQNLNHDAMYWYRQDPGQGLRLIYYSQIVNDFQKGDIAEGYSVSREKKESFPLTVTSAQKNPTAFYLCASSSRLYHPTMEQFFGPGTRLTVL.

This CDR3 is CASSHARFYEQFF. CDR3 DNA sequence: TGTGCCAGCAGCCATGCTAGGTTTTATGAGCAGTTCTTC. The rearrangement joins TRBV4-2 to TRBJ2-1; no reliable D call. The ends were cut back, 3 bases at V and 8 bases at J, with 11 bases in the middle. The CDR3 length is 13 residues. In germline, CDR1 is LGHNA, CDR2 YNFKEQ.